The sequence of this T cell receptor beta chain was determined in a study of blood T cell repertoires in COVID-19. Study-level background: Acute-phase and convalescent COVID-19 samples originated in the United States, Italy and Spain. From T cells, B-cell-depleted T cells, or PBMCs came the material, which was cDNA or gDNA.

Individuals drawn from under 30 US areas were roughly 18 to 89 years old. Donors in Cohort 3 who had recovered were those with two negative PCRs, healthcare professional clearance, or resolution of their symptoms. The table came from immunoSEQ multiplex PCR; TCRdb's copy has only in-frame clones and leaves some out. This repertoire shows 200,000 or so clones, about 80% found once; its top ten account for less than 8.5%. The CDR3 is 13 residues long. The V and J ends lost 5 bases and 8 bases respectively, with 15 bases between them. From germline, CDR1 is SEHNR and CDR2 FQNEAQ (reference sequence). This chain joins TRBV7-9 and TRBJ1-2; no reliable D call. The source of this sequence is a man aged 40-49 years who had recovered from COVID-19. The sample consisted of PBMCs or T cells enriched from blood (not recorded which). The CDR3 protein is CASSKQLWWGYTF. The CDR3 nucleotides are TGTGCCAGCAGCAAACAGCTGTGGTGGGGCTACACCTTC.